This TCR beta chain is from a study of neoadjuvant nivolumab and ipilimumab in lung cancer. General observations from the study: Pathologic regression was not significantly tied to TCR clonality. TCR richness and clonality were higher in tumors than adjacent uninvolved lung.

The protocol was immunoSEQ multiplex PCR, while the TCRdb copy is restricted to in-frame clones and leaves out a portion. The sample lists tens of thousands of clones; roughly nine tenths were seen once. The germline CDR1 and CDR2 sequences are LNHNV and YYDKDF (reference sequence). The germline V and J ends were trimmed by 8 bases and 6 bases, with 14 bases remaining between them. The CDR3 consists of 13 residues. With regard to this clone: Its antigen is unidentified.

Sequenced material: peripheral blood, taken after neoadjuvant nivolumab, alone or with ipilimumab, at or shortly before surgery. This receptor was identified in an adult with non-small cell lung cancer. This sequence joins TRBV15 and TRBJ1-5, with D maybe TRBD1 (5 bases). The CDR3: CATSAGRGQPQHF. CDR3 coding DNA: TGTGCCACCTCGGCGGGACGAGGTCAGCCCCAGCATTTT.